A single sample is the source of the 22 T cell receptor beta chains below, sequenced in a study of T cell responses to AZD1222 COVID-19 vaccine. Only in-frame clones appear in the TCRdb table, and some are missing; sequencing was by immunoSEQ multiplex PCR. Of some 130,000 clones listed, 85% to 90% were seen once; the top ten hold 1.9%. This specimen consisted of peripheral blood, obtained on day 0 of AZD1222 vaccination. These receptors came from an adult in good health.

The CDR3 nucleotides are TGTGCCAGTACCCCGTCTCGAGGGGCTAATGAAAAACTGTTTTTT. Amino acids: CASTPSRGANEKLFF. The J gene is TRBJ1-4, the V gene TRBV19, with D perhaps matching TRBD1 (5 bases). This CDR3 contains 15 residues. Germline V gene sequence: CDR1 LNHDA, CDR2 SQIVND (reference sequence). Trimming left V 7 bases short and J 3 bases short, with 15 bases between.

This chain connects TRBV5-1 to TRBJ1-1; a weak D match, TRBD1 (5 bases). The germline V gene has CDR1 SGHRS and CDR2 YFSETQ. CDR3 length equals 13 residues. Trimming took off 2 bases at V and 4 bases at J, with 9 bases between the two ends. The CDR3 sequence is CASSFRQGTEAFF. The CDR3 DNA follows: TGCGCCAGCAGCTTCCGCCAGGGCACTGAAGCTTTCTTT.

A few counts support this clone. V and J are TRBV6-5 and TRBJ1-1; no clear D gene. This CDR3 comprises 14 residues. Germline V gene data show CDR1 as MNHEY and CDR2 as SVGAGI. The V and J ends lost 7 bases and 1 base respectively, with 13 bases between them. The CDR3, as DNA: TGTGCCAGCACCGGCAATGCAGGGAACACTGAAGCTTTCTTT. Amino acid sequence: CASTGNAGNTEAFF.

The J gene is TRBJ2-7, the V gene TRBV7-9; D is possibly TRBD1 or TRBD2 (5 bases each). This CDR3 is built from 14 residues. CDR1 is SEHNR, CDR2 FQNEAQ, per germline (reference sequence). V shed 3 bases and J shed 1 base, with 10 bases lying between them. Written as DNA, the CDR3 is TGTGCCAGCAGCTTCGGGACGATGTCCTACGAGCAGTACTTC. Its translation is CASSFGTMSYEQYF.

V and J are TRBV21-1 and TRBJ1-1; the DNA was not used to check the table's D call, TRBD1. TRBV21-1 is noted as a pseudogene. The CDR3 contains 19 residues. The chain's CDR3 is CASSKPNLQRQDMNTEAFF. CDR3 in DNA: TGTGCCAGCAGCAAACCGAACCTTCAACGACAGGACATGAACACTGAAGCTTTCTTT.

V and J are TRBV27 and TRBJ1-2; D perhaps matches TRBD1 (5 bases). The CDR3 totals 13 residues. V was trimmed by 2 bases and J by 3 bases, leaving 7 bases between them. Germline loops: CDR1 MNHEY, CDR2 SMNVEV (reference sequence). The DNA of the CDR3 is TGTGCCAGCAGTTTAGGGGCTCACTATGGCTACACCTTC. Amino acids: CASSLGAHYGYTF.

The chain recombines TRBV28 with TRBJ2-1; 10 nucleotides line up with TRBD2. CDR1 and CDR2 (germline): MDHEN, SYDVKM. The V and J ends lost 8 bases and 7 bases, in that order; junction bases with no gene match: 17. CDR3 length: 17 amino acids. CDR3 loop: CASHFNPSGSISNEQFF. CDR3 coding DNA: TGTGCCAGCCACTTCAACCCTAGCGGGAGTATTAGTAATGAGCAGTTCTTC.

The chain links TRBV10-3 to TRBJ1-1, with D possibly being TRBD1 (6 bases). V was pared by 3 bases and J by 3 bases, with 14 bases between. This CDR3 has 15 residues. Germline V CDR1 and CDR2: ENHRY, SYGVKD. CDR3 coding DNA: TGTGCCATCAGTGAAAGGAGTCCAGGGGACACTGAAGCTTTCTTT. Residues: CAISERSPGDTEAFF.

The chain joins TRBV19 to TRBJ2-1, with TRBD1 matching over 11 bases. This CDR3 has 18 residues. CDR1 and CDR2 from the germline V gene are LNHDA and SQIVND (reference sequence). V lost 3 bases to trimming and J lost 1 base; unmatched junction nucleotides: 8. CDR3 DNA: TGTGCCAGTAGTATCCGGACAGGGGGCTCTTGGTCCTACAATGAGCAGTTCTTC. The encoded protein is CASSIRTGGSWSYNEQFF.

The rearrangement links TRBV7-3 to TRBJ2-4; D may match TRBD1 or TRBD2 (5 bases each). Trimming stripped 2 bases from V and 2 bases from J, with 7 bases between. CDR3 length: 14 residues. Germline V gene data show CDR1 as SGHTA and CDR2 as FQGTGA. The CDR3 bases are TGTGCCAGCAGCTTAGGGGGTTCCAAAAACATTCAGTACTTC. Its translation is CASSLGGSKNIQYF.

This rearrangement joins TRBV5-4 to TRBJ1-2; 7 nucleotides line up with TRBD1. This CDR3 spans 14 amino acids. Losses at the gene ends were 4 bases for V and 5 bases for J; bases not matched to a gene: 8. CDR1 SGHNT and CDR2 YYREEE come from the germline V gene (reference sequence). CDR3 DNA sequence: TGTGCCAGCAGCCCGATCGGACAGGTTTATGGCTACACCTTC. Its translation is CASSPIGQVYGYTF.

The chain links TRBV6-5 to TRBJ1-2, with 7 positions matching TRBD1. CDR3 length: 15 residues. V trimming: 7 bases; J trimming: 1 base; junction bases outside the gene matches: 9. Germline loops: CDR1 MNHEY, CDR2 SVGAGI. The CDR3 sequence is CASTGGTAINYGYTF. The CDR3 nucleotides are TGTGCCAGCACCGGAGGGACAGCCATTAACTATGGCTACACCTTC.

This clone was recorded only once. This chain uses TRBV4-3 with TRBJ1-3; D gene uncertain. V was clipped by 0 bases and J by 0 bases, with 9 bases between them. The CDR3 extends over 16 amino acids. CDR1 is LGHNA and CDR2 is YSLEER in the germline V gene. The CDR3 bases are TGCGCCAGCAGCCAAGATGAACAGATCTCTGGAAACACCATATATTTT. Amino acid sequence: CASSQDEQISGNTIYF.

The gene calls are TRBV6-5 and TRBJ1-5, with D possibly matching TRBD1 (6 bases). The germline V gene has CDR1 MNHEY and CDR2 SVGAGI. This CDR3 has 16 amino acids. The V end lost 4 bases, the J end lost 0 bases, and 13 bases lay between the germline ends. The CDR3 is CASSSRQEYSNQPQHF. The CDR3 nucleotides are TGTGCCAGCAGTTCTAGACAGGAGTATAGCAATCAGCCCCAGCATTTT.

This rearrangement joins TRBV5-1 to TRBJ1-6; the D is unclear. Trimming removed 4 bases from V and 7 bases from J, with 9 bases in between. The CDR3 consists of 13 residues. The germline gives CDR1 SGHRS, CDR2 YFSETQ. The CDR3 DNA is TGCGCCAGCAGCCCGGAGGCCAATTCACCCCTCCACTTT. Its translation is CASSPEANSPLHF.

The rearrangement links TRBV28 to TRBJ1-2; the D gene is possibly TRBD1 (5 bases). The germline CDR1 and CDR2 sequences are MDHEN and SYDVKM. The CDR3 covers 13 residues. V was trimmed by 5 bases and J by 8 bases, leaving 15 bases between them. The CDR3 spells CASSQGVRDGYTF. For the CDR3, the DNA is TGTGCCAGCAGTCAAGGGGTCAGGGACGGCTACACCTTC.

The chain employs TRBV9 and TRBJ2-5; 9 bases line up with TRBD2. V dropped 2 bases and J dropped 4; count of bases not matched to a gene: 3. Germline lookup yields CDR1 SGDLS and CDR2 YYNGEE. The CDR3 spans 14 residues. DNA for the CDR3: TGTGCCAGCAGCGTTCTAGCGGGAACAGAGACCCAGTACTTC. This encodes CASSVLAGTETQYF.

V and J are TRBV27 and TRBJ2-7, with a possible D match to TRBD1 (5 bases). Trimming cost V 7 bases and J 3 bases, with 13 bases left between them. Germline V gene data show CDR1 as MNHEY and CDR2 as SMNVEV (reference sequence). The CDR3 is made up of 13 amino acids. The CDR3 loop reads CASTKGPYYEQYF. The CDR3 DNA is TGTGCCAGCACGAAGGGGCCCTACTACGAGCAGTACTTC.

The rearrangement links TRBV28 to TRBJ2-7, with 7 bases aligning to TRBD1. The CDR3 is 12 residues long. From germline, CDR1 is MDHEN and CDR2 SYDVKM. Trimming removed 11 bases from V and 3 bases from J; junction bases left unmatched: 7. The CDR3 region is CASRDRLYEQYF. CDR3 coding DNA: TGTGCCTCCCGGGACAGACTCTACGAGCAGTACTTC.

V and J are TRBV4-3 and TRBJ2-3; 8 positions match TRBD2. J gave up 0 bases and V 4 bases, and 9 bases lay outside the gene matches. Germline V CDR1 and CDR2: LGHNA, YSLEER. CDR3 length: 17 amino acids. CDR3 residues: CASSPHGGGGSTDTQYF. The CDR3 nucleotides are TGCGCCAGCAGCCCCCACGGGGGGGGAGGGAGCACAGATACGCAGTATTTT.

A single count supports this clone. This chain uses TRBV6-1 with TRBJ1-2; D is uncertain. The CDR3 has 15 amino acids. Trimming took off 1 base at V and 5 bases at J, with 14 bases between the two ends. CDR1 is MNHNS and CDR2 is SASEGT in the germline V gene. The CDR3 reads CASSEGHSSLYGYTF. CDR3 DNA sequence: TGTGCCAGCAGTGAAGGGCACTCCTCTCTTTATGGCTACACCTTC.

V usage is TRBV5-1 and J usage is TRBJ2-1; either TRBD1 or TRBD2 may fit D (6 bases each). V dropped 4 bases and J dropped 1 base, with 12 bases sitting between them. Germline loops: CDR1 SGHRS, CDR2 YFSETQ. The CDR3 has 15 amino acids. The DNA of the CDR3 is TGCGCCAGCAGCCCGGGGGCAGATTCCTACAATGAGCAGTTCTTC. Protein sequence: CASSPGADSYNEQFF.